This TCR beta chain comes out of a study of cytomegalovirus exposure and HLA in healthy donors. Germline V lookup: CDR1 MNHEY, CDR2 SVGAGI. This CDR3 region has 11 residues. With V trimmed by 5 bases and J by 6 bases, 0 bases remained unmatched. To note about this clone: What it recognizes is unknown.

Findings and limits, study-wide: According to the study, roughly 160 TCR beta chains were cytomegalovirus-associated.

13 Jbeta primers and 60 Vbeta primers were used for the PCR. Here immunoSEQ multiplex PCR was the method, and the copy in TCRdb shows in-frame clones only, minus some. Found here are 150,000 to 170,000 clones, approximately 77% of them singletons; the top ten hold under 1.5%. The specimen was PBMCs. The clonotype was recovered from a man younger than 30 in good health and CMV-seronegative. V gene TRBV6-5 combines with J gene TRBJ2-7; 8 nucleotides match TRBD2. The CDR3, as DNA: TGTGCCAGCAGTACTAGCGGCGAGCAGTACTTC. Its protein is CASSTSGEQYF.